The source of this T cell receptor beta chain is a study of CD8+CD57+ T cells in acquired aplastic anemia. The CDR3 has 15 amino acids. With 5 bases clipped from V and 3 bases from J, the junction kept 7 bases outside the gene matches. Per the germline V gene, CDR1 is SGHVS and CDR2 is FNYEAQ. Both TCR beta VDJ combination and CDR3 sequence profiling were carried out. Genomic DNA was the template for this profiling. TCRdb re-analysed the reads in MiXCR, keeping a single row per CDR3 protein. The profile shows 170,000 or so distinct CDR3 sequences, around 60% of them singletons. Before being chosen for sequencing, patients had shown CD8+CD57+ cell expansion by flow cytometry.

The origin of this receptor is a human donor with aplastic anemia. Sequences were obtained from sorted CD4+, CD8+, or CD8+CD57+ T cells (not recorded which) from PBMCs. The genes are TRBV7-6 and TRBJ2-7; 10 bases align to TRBD2. In DNA, the CDR3 is TGTGCCAGCAGCCCCGCGGCTAGCGGGAGCTACGAGCAGTACTTC. This codes for CASSPAASGSYEQYF.